This TCR beta chain was identified in a study of early T cells in non-severe SARS-CoV-2 infection (dated by TCRdb to about 2021). Describing the broader study: Because TCR sequencing was done on bulk RNA from unsorted whole blood, the alpha and beta chains could not be paired.

Here V drops 2 bases and J drops 2 bases, and the junction holds 7 bases not matched to any gene. The CDR3 starts with the cysteine, ends with the phenylalanine, and has 16 residues. The DNA shown is the 48-base CDR3, in frame from base 1. Sequences MNHNY (CDR1) and SVGAGI (CDR2) are obtained from the germline V gene (reference sequence). The study was a case-control design nested within a healthcare worker cohort in London, UK, with weekly nasopharyngeal swab PCR tests and blood sampling. Healthcare workers were enrolled in the week of the UK lockdown, from 23 to 31 March 2020, and were followed every week for up to roughly 16 weeks. The full study reports these points: VDJdb matching was skewed toward anti-spike CD8 responses, so virus-specific expansions were likely underestimated and private and CD4 specificities were missed.

Libraries were constructed by 5' RACE. Data came from a NextSeq 500. To correct for sequencing error and PCR bias, the TCR library protocol tagged individual cDNA molecules with unique molecular identifiers. TCR alpha and beta chains were both sequenced, and the abundances of alpha and beta sequences in each sample were closely correlated with each other. As for the authors' bioinformatics: V gene, J gene and CDR3 annotation of TCR sequences was performed with Decombinator V4. TCRs were defined as expanded if a significant change between any two time points was detected under a Poisson model with p below 0.0001. TCR abundances were normalised to the total number of TCRs sequenced per sample and were expressed as counts per million. TRAV1-2 paired with TRAJ12, TRAJ20 or TRAJ33 defined MAIT TCRs, while TRAV10 paired with TRAJ18 defined iNKT TCRs. A search of VDJdb, accessed on 1 November 2021, was run for TCRs annotated to CMV, EBV and SARS-CoV-2, with TCRs annotated for multiple antigens excluded. The public sequencing data were trimmed at Q25 with fastp and processed into clonotypes with MiXCR by TCRdb, which kept only in-frame beta chains. Identical CDR3 protein sequences are pooled into one entry, listed with their most common genes and DNA. These V and J calls rely on TCRdb rather than the paper's analysis. The sample yields around 62,000 distinct CDR3 sequences; 4.9% were counted once. The ten largest clonotypes hold 4.9% of the sample.

A few counts support this clonotype. Its cognate antigen has yet to be identified. Base-call qualities are not available, and no considerably larger clone is one nucleotide away. The chain is encoded by TRBV6-6 joined to TRBJ2-7; 9 junctional bases match TRBD1. The TCR sequence derives from an adult who was a healthcare worker with PCR-confirmed SARS-CoV-2 infection or an uninfected control (not recorded which). Sequencing used whole blood. The nucleotide sequence is given as TGTGCCAGCAGTTACGGTCCGGGACAGGGCCCCTACGAGCAGTACTTC. Translated, this is CASSYGPGQGPYEQYF.